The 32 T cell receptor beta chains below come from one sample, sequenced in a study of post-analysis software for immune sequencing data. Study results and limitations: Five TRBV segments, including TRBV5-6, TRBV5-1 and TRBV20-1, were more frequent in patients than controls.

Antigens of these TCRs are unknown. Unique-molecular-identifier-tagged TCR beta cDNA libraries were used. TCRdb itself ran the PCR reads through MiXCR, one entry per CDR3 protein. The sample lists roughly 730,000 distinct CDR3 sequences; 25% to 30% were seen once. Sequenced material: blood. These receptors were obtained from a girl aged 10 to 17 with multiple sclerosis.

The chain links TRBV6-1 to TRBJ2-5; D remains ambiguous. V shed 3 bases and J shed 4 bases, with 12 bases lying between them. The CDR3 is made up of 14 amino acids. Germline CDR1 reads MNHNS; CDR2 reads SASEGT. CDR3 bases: TGTGCCAGCAGTGATTTCGACAACCCAGAGACCCAGTACTTC. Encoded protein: CASSDFDNPETQYF.

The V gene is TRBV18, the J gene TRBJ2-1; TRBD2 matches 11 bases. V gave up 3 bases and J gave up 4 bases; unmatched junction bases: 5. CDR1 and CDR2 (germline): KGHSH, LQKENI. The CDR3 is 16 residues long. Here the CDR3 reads CASSPQLAGAYNEQFF. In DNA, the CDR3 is TGTGCCAGCTCACCCCAACTAGCGGGGGCGTACAATGAGCAGTTCTTC.

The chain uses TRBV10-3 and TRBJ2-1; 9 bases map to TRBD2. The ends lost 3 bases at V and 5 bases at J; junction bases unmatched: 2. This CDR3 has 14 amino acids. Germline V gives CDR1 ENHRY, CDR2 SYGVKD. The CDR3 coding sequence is TGTGCCATCAGTGAAGCGGGGGGACACAATGAGCAGTTCTTC. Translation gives CAISEAGGHNEQFF.

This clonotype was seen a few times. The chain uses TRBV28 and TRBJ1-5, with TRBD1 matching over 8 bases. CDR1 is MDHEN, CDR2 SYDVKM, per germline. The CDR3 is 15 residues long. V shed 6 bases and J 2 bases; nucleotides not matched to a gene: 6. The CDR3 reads CASSRPGGGNQPQHF. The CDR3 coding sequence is TGTGCCAGCAGCCGCCCAGGGGGCGGCAATCAGCCCCAGCATTTT.

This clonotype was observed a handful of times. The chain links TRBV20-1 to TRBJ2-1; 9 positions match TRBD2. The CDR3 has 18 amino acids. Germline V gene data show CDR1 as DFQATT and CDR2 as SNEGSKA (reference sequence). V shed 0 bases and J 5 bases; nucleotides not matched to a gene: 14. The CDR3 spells CSARDRSSGNLFHNEQFF. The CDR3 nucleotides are TGCAGTGCTAGAGATCGGTCTAGCGGGAATTTGTTCCACAATGAGCAGTTCTTC.

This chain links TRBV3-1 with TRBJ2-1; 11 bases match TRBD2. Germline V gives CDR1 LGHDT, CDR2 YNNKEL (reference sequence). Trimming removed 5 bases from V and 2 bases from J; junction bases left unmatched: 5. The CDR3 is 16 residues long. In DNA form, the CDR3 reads TGTGCCAGCAGCTCCATAGCGGGAGGGCCCTACAATGAGCAGTTCTTC. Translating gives CASSSIAGGPYNEQFF.

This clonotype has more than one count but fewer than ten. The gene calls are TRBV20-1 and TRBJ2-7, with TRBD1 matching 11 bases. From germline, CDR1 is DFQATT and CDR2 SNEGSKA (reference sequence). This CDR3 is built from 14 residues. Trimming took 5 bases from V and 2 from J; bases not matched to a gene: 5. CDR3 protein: CSAWDRGDTYEQYF. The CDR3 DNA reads TGCAGTGCTTGGGACAGGGGGGATACCTACGAGCAGTACTTC.

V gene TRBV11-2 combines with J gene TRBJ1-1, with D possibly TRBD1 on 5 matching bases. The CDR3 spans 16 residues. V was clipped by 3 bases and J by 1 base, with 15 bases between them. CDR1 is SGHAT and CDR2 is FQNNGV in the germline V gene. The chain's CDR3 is CASSFDPGTENTEAFF. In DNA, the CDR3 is TGTGCCAGCAGCTTCGACCCTGGGACGGAGAACACTGAAGCTTTCTTT.

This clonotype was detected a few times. CDR3 protein: CASSALETRGEQYF. The DNA for the CDR3 is TGTGCCAGCAGCGCCCTCGAGACCCGGGGTGAGCAGTACTTC. J is TRBJ2-5 and V is TRBV6-1; maybe TRBD2 (5 bases). CDR1 MNHNS and CDR2 SASEGT come from the germline V gene. This CDR3 spans 14 amino acids. Trimming shortened V by 6 bases and J by 11 bases, and 22 bases separated the two germline ends.

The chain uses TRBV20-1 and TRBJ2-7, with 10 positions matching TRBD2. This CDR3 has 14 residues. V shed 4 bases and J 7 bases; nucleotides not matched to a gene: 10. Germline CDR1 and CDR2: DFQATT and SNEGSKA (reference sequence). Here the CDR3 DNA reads TGCAGTGCTATCCGACTAGCGGGCGGCGGAGAGCAGTACTTC. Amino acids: CSAIRLAGGGEQYF.

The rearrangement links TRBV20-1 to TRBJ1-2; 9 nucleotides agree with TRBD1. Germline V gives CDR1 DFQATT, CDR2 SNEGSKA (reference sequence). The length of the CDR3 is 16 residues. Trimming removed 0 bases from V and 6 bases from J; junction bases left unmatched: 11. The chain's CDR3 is CSARDAKVGQGNGYTF. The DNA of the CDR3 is TGCAGTGCTAGAGACGCAAAAGTGGGACAGGGCAATGGCTACACCTTC.

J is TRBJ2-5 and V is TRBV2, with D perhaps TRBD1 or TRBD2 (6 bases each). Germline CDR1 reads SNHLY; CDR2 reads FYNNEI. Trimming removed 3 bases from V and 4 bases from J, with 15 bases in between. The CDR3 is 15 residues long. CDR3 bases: TGTGCCAGCAGTGAGGAGGGGGTATCTGTAGAGACCCAGTACTTC. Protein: CASSEEGVSVETQYF. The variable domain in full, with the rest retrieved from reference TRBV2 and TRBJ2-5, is EPEVTQTPSHQVTQMGQEVILRCVPISNHLYFYWYRQILGQKVEFLVSFYNNEISEKSEIFDDQFSVERPDGSNFTLKIRSTKLEDSAMYFCASSEEGVSVETQYFGPGTRLLVL.

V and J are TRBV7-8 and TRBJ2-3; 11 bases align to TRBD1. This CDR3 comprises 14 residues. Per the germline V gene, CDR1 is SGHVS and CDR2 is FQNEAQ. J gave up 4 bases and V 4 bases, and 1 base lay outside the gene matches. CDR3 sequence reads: CASSWDRGSDTQYF. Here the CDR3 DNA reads TGTGCCAGCAGCTGGGACAGGGGGTCAGATACGCAGTATTTT. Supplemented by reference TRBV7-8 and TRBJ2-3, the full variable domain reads GAGVSQSPRYKVAKRGQDVALRCDPISGHVSLFWYQQALGQGPEFLTYFQNEAQLDKSGLPSDRFFAERPEGSVSTLKIQRTQQEDSAVYLCASSWDRGSDTQYFGPGTRLTVL.

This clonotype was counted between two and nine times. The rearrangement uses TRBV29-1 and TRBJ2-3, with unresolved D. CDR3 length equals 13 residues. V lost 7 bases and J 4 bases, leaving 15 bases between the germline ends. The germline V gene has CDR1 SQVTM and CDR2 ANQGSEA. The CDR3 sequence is CSGSLRQADTQYF. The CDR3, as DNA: TGCAGCGGATCCTTGCGTCAGGCAGATACGCAGTATTTT.

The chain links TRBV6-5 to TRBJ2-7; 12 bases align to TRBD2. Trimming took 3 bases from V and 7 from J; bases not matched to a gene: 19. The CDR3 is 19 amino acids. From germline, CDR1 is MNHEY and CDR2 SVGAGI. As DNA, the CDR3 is TGTGCCAGCAGTTATAGGGGGACTAGCGGGCCCTCCCGCTCCATTGAGCAGTACTTC. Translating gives CASSYRGTSGPSRSIEQYF.

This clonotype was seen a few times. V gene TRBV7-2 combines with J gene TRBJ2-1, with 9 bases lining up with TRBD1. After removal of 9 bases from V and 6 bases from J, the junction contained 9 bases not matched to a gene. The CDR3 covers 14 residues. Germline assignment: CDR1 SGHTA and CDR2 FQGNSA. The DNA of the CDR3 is TGTGCCAGTACCGGGACAGGGATCCTCAATGAGCAGTTCTTC. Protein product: CASTGTGILNEQFF. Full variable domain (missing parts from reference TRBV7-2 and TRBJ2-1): GAGVSQSPSNKVTEKGKDVELRCDPISGHTALYWYRQSLGQGLEFLIYFQGNSAPDKSGLPSDRFSAERTGGSVSTLTIQRTQQEDSAVYLCASTGTGILNEQFFGPGTRLTVL.

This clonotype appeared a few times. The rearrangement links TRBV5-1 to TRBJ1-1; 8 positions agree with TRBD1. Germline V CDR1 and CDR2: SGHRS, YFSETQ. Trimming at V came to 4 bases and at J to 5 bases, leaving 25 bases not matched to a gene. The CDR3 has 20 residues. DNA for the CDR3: TGCGCCAGCAGCCCGAAGAGTCCCGGGACAGGCGTGTCCCCGTGGACTGAAGCTTTCTTT. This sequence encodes CASSPKSPGTGVSPWTEAFF.

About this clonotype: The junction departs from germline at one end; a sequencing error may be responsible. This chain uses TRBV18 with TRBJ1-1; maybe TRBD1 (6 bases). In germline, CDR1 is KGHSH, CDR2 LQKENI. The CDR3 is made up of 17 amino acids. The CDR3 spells CASSPPGAALVKTEAFF. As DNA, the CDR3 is TGTGCCAGCTCACCACCGGGGGCCGCCCTAGTGAAGACTGAAGCTTTCTTT.

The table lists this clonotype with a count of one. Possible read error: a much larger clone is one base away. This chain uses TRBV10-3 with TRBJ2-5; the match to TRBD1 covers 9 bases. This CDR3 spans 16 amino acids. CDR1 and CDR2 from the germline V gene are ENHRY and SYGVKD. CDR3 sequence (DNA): TGTGCCATCGGCAAACCCGGGACAGGGACTGAGGAGAGCCAGTACTTC. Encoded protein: CAIGKPGTGTEESQYF.

CDR3 coding DNA: TGCGCCAGCAGCCAAGATTATAACAGGGAAGGCTATGGCTACACCTTC. Encoded protein: CASSQDYNREGYGYTF. The J gene is TRBJ1-2, the V gene TRBV4-3; tentative D call: TRBD1 (6 bases). The CDR3 sequence is 16 residues long. Germline lookup yields CDR1 LGHNA and CDR2 YSLEER. V was pared by 0 bases and J by 4 bases, with 15 bases between.

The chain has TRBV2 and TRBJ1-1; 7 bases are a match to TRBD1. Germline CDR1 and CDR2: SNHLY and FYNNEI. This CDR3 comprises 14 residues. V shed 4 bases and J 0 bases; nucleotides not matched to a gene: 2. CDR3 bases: TGTGCCAGCAGTGGGGGGACAGTGAACACTGAAGCTTTCTTT. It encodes CASSGGTVNTEAFF.

CDR3 DNA: TGTGCCAGCTCACCCGGACTGGCGGGAGGTCGTGGCAAAAACATTCAGTACTTC. Amino acid sequence: CASSPGLAGGRGKNIQYF. The chain carries TRBV18 and TRBJ2-4; 8 nucleotides agree with TRBD2. V was clipped by 3 bases and J by 3 bases; unmatched bases: 13. The CDR3 totals 18 residues. From germline, CDR1 is KGHSH and CDR2 LQKENI.

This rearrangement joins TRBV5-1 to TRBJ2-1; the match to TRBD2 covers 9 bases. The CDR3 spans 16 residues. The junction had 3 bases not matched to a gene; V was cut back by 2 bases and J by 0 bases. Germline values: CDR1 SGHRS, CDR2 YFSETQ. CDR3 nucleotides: TGCGCCAGCAGCTTACCGGGACTAGCCTCCTACAATGAGCAGTTCTTC. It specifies CASSLPGLASYNEQFF.

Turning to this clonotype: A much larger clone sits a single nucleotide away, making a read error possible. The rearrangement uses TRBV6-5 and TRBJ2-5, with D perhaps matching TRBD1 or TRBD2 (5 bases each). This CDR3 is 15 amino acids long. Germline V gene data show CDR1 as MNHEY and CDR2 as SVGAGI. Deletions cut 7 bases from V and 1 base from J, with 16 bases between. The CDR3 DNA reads TGTGCCAGCACTCGGGACGCCGAGCGCCAAGAGACCCAGTACTTC. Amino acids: CASTRDAERQETQYF.

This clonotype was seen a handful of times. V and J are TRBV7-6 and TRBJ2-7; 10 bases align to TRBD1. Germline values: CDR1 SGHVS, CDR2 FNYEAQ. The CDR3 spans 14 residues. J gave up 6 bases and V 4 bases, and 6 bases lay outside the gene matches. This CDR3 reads CASSSDRGPIEQYF. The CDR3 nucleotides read TGTGCCAGCAGCTCCGACAGGGGGCCTATCGAGCAGTACTTC.

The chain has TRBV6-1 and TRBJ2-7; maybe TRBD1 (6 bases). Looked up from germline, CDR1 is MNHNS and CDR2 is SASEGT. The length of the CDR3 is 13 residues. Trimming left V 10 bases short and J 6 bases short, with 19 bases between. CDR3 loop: CANSILQGSEQYF. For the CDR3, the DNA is TGTGCCAACAGCATATTACAGGGATCCGAGCAGTACTTC.

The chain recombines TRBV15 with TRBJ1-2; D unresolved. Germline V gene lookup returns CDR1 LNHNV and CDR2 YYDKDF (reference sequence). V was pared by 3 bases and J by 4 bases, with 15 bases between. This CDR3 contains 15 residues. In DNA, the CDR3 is TGTGCCACCAGCAGGGAACTTGGACCGACCTATGGCTACACCTTC. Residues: CATSRELGPTYGYTF.

DNA for the CDR3: TGTGCCAGCAGCTTAGGAGGGGCGGCCACTGAAGCTTTCTTT. Translated: CASSLGGAATEAFF. This chain connects TRBV7-2 to TRBJ1-1, with a possible D match to TRBD1 (5 bases). Trimming left V 1 base short and J 4 bases short, with 10 bases between. The germline gives CDR1 SGHTA, CDR2 FQGNSA. The CDR3 is made up of 14 amino acids.

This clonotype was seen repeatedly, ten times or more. CDR3 protein: CASSYSISSQETQYF. In DNA form, the CDR3 reads TGTGCCAGCAGTTACTCGATTTCCAGCCAAGAGACCCAGTACTTC. The J gene is TRBJ2-5, the V gene TRBV6-5; no reliable D call. CDR1 is MNHEY, CDR2 SVGAGI, per germline. This CDR3 comprises 15 residues. The ends were cut back, 0 bases at V and 1 base at J, with 9 bases in the middle.

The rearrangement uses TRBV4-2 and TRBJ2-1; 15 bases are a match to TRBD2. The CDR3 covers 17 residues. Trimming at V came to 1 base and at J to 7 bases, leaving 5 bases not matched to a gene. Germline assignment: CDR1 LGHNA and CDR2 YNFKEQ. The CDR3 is CASSQGRGLAGGNEQFF. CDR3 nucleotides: TGTGCCAGCAGCCAAGGACGGGGACTAGCGGGGGGAAATGAGCAGTTCTTC.

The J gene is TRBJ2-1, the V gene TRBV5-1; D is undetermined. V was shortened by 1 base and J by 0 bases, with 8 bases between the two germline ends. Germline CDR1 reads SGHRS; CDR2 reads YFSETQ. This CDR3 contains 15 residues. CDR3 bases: TGCGCCAGCAGCTTGTCGGCCAACTCCTACAATGAGCAGTTCTTC. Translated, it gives CASSLSANSYNEQFF.

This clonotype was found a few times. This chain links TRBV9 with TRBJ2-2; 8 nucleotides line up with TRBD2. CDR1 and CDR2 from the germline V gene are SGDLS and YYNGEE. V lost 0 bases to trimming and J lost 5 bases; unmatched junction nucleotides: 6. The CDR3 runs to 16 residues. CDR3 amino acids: CASSVASGSETGELFF. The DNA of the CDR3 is TGTGCCAGCAGCGTAGCCAGCGGGAGCGAAACCGGGGAGCTGTTTTTT.